This entry concerns a single TCR beta chain. No antigen is known for it. Profiling relied on immunoSEQ multiplex PCR, and the TCRdb table lists in-frame clones only, not all of them. In the table there are more than 100,000 clones, 80% to 90% of which are singletons. The data stem from a study of T cell responses to AZD1222 COVID-19 vaccine. Study information: Second doses that came at about 4 or about 12 weeks were put together. Study-wide results and limits: Only 5 or 6 AZD1222 recipients were seropositive at baseline. Donors were mostly white British, more females; clonal diversity possibly underestimated.

The germline V gene has CDR1 LNHDA and CDR2 SQIVND (reference sequence). CDR3 length: 15 residues. Trimming cost V 3 bases and J 0 bases, with 11 bases left between them. This receptor was taken from an adult in good health. This chain links TRBV19 with TRBJ1-1; D call uncertain. Sequences were derived from peripheral blood, sampled on day 0 of AZD1222 vaccination. The CDR3 DNA reads TGTGCCAGTAGTATGATGGCAGACCTGAACACTGAAGCTTTCTTT. It translates to CASSMMADLNTEAFF.